Shown below are 8 T cell receptor beta chains from a single sample sequenced in a study of spatial heterogeneity in lung cancer. Regarding time point: sample taken at primary tumor resection. TCRdb independently ran MiXCR on the 5' RACE reads; one entry per CDR3 protein. The data contain about 15,000 distinct CDR3 sequences, about 3.6% of them singletons. The source material was normal lung tissue next to the tumor, sampled at surgery. Receptor source: a male donor with early-stage non-small cell lung cancer.

Notes on this clonotype: This beta chain came through as a stray read in a library set up for alpha chains, and its size says little. The chain joins TRBV4-2 to TRBJ1-1, with D unclear. This CDR3 is built from 14 residues. Germline V gene data show CDR1 as LGHNA and CDR2 as YNFKEQ. Trimming took 0 bases from V and 1 from J, leaving 6 bases between them. The CDR3, as DNA: TGTGCCAGCAGCCAAGAAGGCAAGAACACTGAAGCTTTCTTT. Protein product: CASSQEGKNTEAFF.

This clonotype was seen ten or more times. This beta chain is an unintended read in a library built for alpha chains; its size means little. The genes are TRBV4-2 and TRBJ2-2, with D uncertain. The CDR3 spans 14 residues. CDR1 and CDR2 from the germline V gene are LGHNA and YNFKEQ. Trimming removed 1 base from V and 5 bases from J, with 8 bases in between. The CDR3 nucleotides are TGTGCCAGCAGCCAAGGATCCGGGACCGGGGAGCTGTTTTTT. Encoded protein: CASSQGSGTGELFF.

This clonotype has at least ten counts. Little can be read into the size of this beta chain, an off-target read in a library designed for alpha chains. V and J are TRBV7-6 and TRBJ2-1, with 14 positions matching TRBD2. CDR3 length equals 18 residues. The germline V gene has CDR1 SGHVS and CDR2 FNYEAQ. V shed 4 bases, J shed 3 bases, and the junction held 8 bases outside the gene matches. DNA for the CDR3: TGTGCCAGCAGCTCCCAGACTAGCGGGAGGGACAACTACAATGAGCAGTTCTTC. Translation gives CASSSQTSGRDNYNEQFF.

This clonotype was seen repeatedly, ten times or more. Within a library made for alpha chains, this beta chain is off target, and its count is uninformative. The J gene is TRBJ2-4, the V gene TRBV19; D remains ambiguous. The CDR3 is made up of 13 amino acids. The germline V gene has CDR1 LNHDA and CDR2 SQIVND (reference sequence). V was pared by 4 bases and J by 7 bases, with 11 bases between. The DNA of the CDR3 is TGTGCCAGTAGTACTACTACTGGGAACATTCAGTACTTC. Encoded protein: CASSTTTGNIQYF.

This clonotype came up many times. Within a library made for alpha chains, this beta chain is off target, and its count is uninformative. The rearrangement uses TRBV2 and TRBJ2-3; D may be TRBD2 (5 bases). This CDR3 has 13 amino acids. CDR1 and CDR2 from the germline V gene are SNHLY and FYNNEI. Between the trimmed V and J ends, which lost 5 bases and 2 bases, there was a span of 8 bases. CDR3 DNA sequence: TGTGCCAGCAGTAAGCGGACCACAGATACGCAGTATTTT. Translation gives CASSKRTTDTQYF.

This clonotype has at least ten counts. This beta chain came through as a stray read in a library set up for alpha chains, and its size says little. The genes are TRBV20-1 and TRBJ2-7; D is uncertain. Germline V lookup: CDR1 DFQATT, CDR2 SNEGSKA (reference sequence). Trimming shortened V by 3 bases and J by 4 bases, and 13 bases separated the two germline ends. The CDR3 contains 13 residues. In DNA, the CDR3 is TGCAGTGCTAGTAGTCAATCAGGTTACGAGCAGTACTTC. As protein: CSASSQSGYEQYF.

The sample holds many counts of this clonotype. This beta chain slipped into a library made for alpha chains as a stray read, so its size is not meaningful. The rearrangement uses TRBV28 and TRBJ1-1; 7 positions agree with TRBD1. Germline-derived CDR1 and CDR2 are MDHEN and SYDVKM. This CDR3 contains 16 residues. With V trimmed by 4 bases and J by 1 base, 9 bases remained unmatched. The CDR3 DNA reads as TGTGCCAGCAGTTACTTCCGGGACAGACCGAACACTGAAGCTTTCTTT. It is translated as CASSYFRDRPNTEAFF.

In this sample, this clonotype turned up many times. The size of this beta chain means little, since it is a stray read in a library made for alpha chains. This rearrangement joins TRBV10-2 to TRBJ2-5, with no clear D. V was shortened by 4 bases and J by 1 base, with 7 bases between the two germline ends. The CDR3 spans 13 residues. Germline loops: CDR1 WSHSY, CDR2 SAAADI. The CDR3 loop reads CASSGARQETQYF. The DNA for the CDR3 is TGCGCCAGCAGTGGGGCCCGCCAAGAGACCCAGTACTTC.